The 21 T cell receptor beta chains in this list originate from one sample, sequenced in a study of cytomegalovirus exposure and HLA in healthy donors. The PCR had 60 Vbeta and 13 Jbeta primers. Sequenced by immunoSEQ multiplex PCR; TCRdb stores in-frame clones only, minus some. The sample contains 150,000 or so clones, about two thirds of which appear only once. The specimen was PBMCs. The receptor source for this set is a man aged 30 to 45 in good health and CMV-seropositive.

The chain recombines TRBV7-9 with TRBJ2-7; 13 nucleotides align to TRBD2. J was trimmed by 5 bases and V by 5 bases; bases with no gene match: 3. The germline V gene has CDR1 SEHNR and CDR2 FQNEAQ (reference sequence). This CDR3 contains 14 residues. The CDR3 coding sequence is TGTGCCAGCAGCGGGACTAGCGGGATGCACGAGCAGTACTTC. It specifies CASSGTSGMHEQYF.

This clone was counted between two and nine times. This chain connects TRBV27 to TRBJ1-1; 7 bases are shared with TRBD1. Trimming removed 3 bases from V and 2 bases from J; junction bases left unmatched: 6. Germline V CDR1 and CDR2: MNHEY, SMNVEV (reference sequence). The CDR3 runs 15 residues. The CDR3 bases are TGTGCCAGCAGTTTCCAGGACAGGCAAAACACTGAAGCTTTCTTT. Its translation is CASSFQDRQNTEAFF.

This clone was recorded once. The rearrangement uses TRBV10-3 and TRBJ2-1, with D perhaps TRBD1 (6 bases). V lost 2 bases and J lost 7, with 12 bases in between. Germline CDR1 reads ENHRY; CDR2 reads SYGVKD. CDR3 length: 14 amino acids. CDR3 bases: TGTGCCATCAGTGAGCAGGGGCGCCCGAATGAGCAGTTCTTC. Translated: CAISEQGRPNEQFF.

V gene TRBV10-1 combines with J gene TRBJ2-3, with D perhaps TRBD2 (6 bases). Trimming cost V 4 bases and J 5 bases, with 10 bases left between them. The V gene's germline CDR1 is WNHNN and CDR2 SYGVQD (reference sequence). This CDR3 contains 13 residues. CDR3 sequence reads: CASSGLARDTQYF. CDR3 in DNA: TGCGCCAGCAGTGGGCTAGCGAGAGATACGCAGTATTTT.

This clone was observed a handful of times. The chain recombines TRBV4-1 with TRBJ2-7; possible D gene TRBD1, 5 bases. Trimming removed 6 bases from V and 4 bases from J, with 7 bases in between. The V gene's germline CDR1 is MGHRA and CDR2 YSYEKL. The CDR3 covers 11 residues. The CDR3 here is CASSGAYEQYF. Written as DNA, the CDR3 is TGCGCCAGCAGTGGGGCGTACGAGCAGTACTTC.

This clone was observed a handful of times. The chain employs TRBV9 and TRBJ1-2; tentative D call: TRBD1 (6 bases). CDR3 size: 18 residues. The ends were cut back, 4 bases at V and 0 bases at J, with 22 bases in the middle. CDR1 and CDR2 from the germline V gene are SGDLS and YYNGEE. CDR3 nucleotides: TGTGCCAGCAGCAAATACTCCGGGAGGGGGGCCTCTAACTATGGCTACACCTTC. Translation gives CASSKYSGRGASNYGYTF.

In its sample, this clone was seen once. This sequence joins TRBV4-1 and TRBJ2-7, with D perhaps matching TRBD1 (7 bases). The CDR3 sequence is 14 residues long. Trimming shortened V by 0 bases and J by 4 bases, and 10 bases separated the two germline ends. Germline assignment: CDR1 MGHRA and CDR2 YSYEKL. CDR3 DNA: TGCGCCAGCAGCCAAGAGGCAGGGGGGTACGAGCAGTACTTC. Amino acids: CASSQEAGGYEQYF.

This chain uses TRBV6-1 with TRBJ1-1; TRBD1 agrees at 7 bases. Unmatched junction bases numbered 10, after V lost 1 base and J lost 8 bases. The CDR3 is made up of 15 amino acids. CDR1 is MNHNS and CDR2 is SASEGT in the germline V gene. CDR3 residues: CASSEELAGGQEAFF. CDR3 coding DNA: TGTGCCAGCAGTGAAGAATTGGCAGGGGGTCAGGAAGCTTTCTTT.

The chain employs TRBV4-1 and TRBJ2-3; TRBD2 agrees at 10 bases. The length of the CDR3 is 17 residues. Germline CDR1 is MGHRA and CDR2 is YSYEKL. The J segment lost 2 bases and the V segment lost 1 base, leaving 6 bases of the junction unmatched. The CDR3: CASSQVWLAGDTDTQYF. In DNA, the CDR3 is TGCGCCAGCAGCCAAGTGTGGCTAGCGGGAGACACAGATACGCAGTATTTT.

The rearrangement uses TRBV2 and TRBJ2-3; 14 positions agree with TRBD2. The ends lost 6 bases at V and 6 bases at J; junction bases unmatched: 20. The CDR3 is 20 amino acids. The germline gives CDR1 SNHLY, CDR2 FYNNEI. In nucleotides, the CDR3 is TGTGCCAGCAGCGCGGGACTAGCGGGAGCTAAAGGGGTCCACACGGATACGCAGTATTTT. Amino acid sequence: CASSAGLAGAKGVHTDTQYF.

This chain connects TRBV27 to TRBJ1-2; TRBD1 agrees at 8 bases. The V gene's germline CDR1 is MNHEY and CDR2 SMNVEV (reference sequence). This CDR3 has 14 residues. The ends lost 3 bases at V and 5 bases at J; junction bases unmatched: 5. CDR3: CASSFDRGSYGYTF. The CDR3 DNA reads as TGTGCCAGCAGTTTCGACAGGGGATCATATGGCTACACCTTC.

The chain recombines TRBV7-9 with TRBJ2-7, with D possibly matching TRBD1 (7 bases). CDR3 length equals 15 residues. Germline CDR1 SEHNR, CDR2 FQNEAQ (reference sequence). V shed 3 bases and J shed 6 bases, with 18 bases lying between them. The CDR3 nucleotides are TGTGCCAGCAGCTTTAGACAGGGAGGCCTCTTCGAGCAGTACTTC. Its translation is CASSFRQGGLFEQYF.

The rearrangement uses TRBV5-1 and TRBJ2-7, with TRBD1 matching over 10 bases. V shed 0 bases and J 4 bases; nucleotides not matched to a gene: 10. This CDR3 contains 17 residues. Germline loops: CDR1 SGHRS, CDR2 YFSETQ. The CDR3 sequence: CASSLDWDRGRRYEQYF. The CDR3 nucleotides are TGCGCCAGCAGCTTGGATTGGGACAGGGGTCGCAGGTACGAGCAGTACTTC. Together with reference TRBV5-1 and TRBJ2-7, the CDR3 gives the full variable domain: KAGVTQTPRYLIKTRGQQVTLSCSPISGHRSVSWYQQTPGQGLQFLFEYFSETQRNKGNFPGRFSGRQFSNSRSEMNVSTLELGDSALYLCASSLDWDRGRRYEQYFGPGTRLTVT.

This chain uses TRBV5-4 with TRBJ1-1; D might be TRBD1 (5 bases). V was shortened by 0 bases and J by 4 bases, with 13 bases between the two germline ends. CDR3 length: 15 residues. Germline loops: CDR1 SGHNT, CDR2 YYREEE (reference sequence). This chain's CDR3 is CASSLVRGWGTEAFF. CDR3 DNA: TGTGCCAGCAGCTTGGTAAGGGGCTGGGGCACTGAAGCTTTCTTT.

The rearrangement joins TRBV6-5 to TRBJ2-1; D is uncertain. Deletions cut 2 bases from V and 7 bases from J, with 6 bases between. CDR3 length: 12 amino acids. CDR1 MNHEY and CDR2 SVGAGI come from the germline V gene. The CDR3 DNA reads TGTGCCAGCAGTTACACGGGTAATGAGCAGTTCTTC. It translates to CASSYTGNEQFF.

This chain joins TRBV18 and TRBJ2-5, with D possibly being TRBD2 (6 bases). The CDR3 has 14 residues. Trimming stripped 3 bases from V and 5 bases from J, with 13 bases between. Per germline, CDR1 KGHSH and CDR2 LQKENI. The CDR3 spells CASSPRGGGETQYF. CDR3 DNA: TGTGCCAGCTCACCGAGGGGAGGCGGGGAGACCCAGTACTTC. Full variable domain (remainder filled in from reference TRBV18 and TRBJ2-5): NAGVMQNPRHLVRRRGQEARLRCSPMKGHSHVYWYRQLPEEGLKFMVYLQKENIIDESGMPKERFSAEFPKEGPSILRIQQVVRGDSAAYFCASSPRGGGETQYFGPGTRLLVL.

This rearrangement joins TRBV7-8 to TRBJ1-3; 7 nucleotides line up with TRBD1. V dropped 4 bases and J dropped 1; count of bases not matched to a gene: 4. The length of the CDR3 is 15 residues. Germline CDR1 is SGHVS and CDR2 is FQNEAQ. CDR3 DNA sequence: TGTGCCAGCAGCTACGCGACAGGGTCTGGAAACACCATATATTTT. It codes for CASSYATGSGNTIYF.

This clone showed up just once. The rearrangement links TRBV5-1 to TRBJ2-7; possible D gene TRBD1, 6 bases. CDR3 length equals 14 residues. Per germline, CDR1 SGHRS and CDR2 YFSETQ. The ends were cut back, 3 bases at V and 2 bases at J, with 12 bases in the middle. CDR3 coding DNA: TGCGCCAGCAGCTGGGATGACAGGCCCTACGAGCAGTACTTC. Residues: CASSWDDRPYEQYF.

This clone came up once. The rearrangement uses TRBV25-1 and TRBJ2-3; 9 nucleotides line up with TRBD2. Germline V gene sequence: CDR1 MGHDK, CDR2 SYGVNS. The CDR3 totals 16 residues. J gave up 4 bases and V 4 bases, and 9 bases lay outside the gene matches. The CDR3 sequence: CASSATSGWRADTQYF. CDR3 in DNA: TGTGCCAGCAGTGCGACTAGCGGATGGAGGGCAGATACGCAGTATTTT.

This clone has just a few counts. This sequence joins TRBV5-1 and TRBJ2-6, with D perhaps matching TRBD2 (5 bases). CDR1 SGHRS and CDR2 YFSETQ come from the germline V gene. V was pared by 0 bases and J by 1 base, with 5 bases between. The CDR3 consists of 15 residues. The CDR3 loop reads CASSLGGSGANVLTF. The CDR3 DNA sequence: TGCGCCAGCAGCTTGGGAGGGTCTGGGGCCAACGTCCTGACTTTC.

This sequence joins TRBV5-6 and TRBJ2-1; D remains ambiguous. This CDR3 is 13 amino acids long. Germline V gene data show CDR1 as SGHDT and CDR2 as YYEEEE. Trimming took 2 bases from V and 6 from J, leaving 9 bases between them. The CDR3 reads CASSFLQPNEQFF. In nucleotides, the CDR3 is TGTGCCAGCAGCTTCCTACAGCCCAATGAGCAGTTCTTC.